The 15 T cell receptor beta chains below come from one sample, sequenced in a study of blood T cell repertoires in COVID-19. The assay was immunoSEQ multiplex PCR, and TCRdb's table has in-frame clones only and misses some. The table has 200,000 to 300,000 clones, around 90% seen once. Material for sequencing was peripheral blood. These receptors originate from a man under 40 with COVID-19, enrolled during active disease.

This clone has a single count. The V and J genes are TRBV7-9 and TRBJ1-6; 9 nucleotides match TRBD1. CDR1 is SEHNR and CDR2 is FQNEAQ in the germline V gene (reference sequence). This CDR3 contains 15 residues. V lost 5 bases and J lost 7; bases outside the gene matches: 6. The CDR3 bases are TGTGCCAGCAGCGTCGCCGGGACAGGGAATTCACCCCTCCACTTT. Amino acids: CASSVAGTGNSPLHF.

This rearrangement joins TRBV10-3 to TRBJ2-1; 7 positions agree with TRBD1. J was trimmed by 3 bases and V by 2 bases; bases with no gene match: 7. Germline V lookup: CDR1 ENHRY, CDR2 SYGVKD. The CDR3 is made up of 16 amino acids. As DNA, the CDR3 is TGTGCCATCAGTGAGGGGGTAGGGGGCTTCTACAATGAGCAGTTCTTC. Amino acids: CAISEGVGGFYNEQFF.

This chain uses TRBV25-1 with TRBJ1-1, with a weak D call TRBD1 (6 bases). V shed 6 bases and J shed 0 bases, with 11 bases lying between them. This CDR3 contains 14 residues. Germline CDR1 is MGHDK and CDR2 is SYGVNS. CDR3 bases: TGTGCCAGCAGCCCGGACAGACTGAACACTGAAGCTTTCTTT. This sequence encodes CASSPDRLNTEAFF.

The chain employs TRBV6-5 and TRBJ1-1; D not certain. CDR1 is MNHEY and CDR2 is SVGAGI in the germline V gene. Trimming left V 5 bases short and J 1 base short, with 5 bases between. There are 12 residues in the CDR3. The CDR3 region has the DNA TGTGCCAGCAGTCTCAGGAACACTGAAGCTTTCTTT. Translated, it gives CASSLRNTEAFF.

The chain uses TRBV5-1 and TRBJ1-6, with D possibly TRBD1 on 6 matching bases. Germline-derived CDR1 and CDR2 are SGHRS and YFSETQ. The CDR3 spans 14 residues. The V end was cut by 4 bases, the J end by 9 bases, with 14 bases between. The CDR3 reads CASSQDTGSSPLHF. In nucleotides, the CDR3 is TGCGCCAGCAGCCAGGACACAGGGAGTTCACCCCTCCACTTT.

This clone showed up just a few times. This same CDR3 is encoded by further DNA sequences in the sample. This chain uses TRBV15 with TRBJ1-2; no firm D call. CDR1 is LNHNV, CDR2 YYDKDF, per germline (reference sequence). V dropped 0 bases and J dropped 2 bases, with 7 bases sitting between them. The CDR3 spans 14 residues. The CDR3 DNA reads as TGTGCCACCAGCAGAGATCGGGGAAACTATGGCTACACCTTC. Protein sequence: CATSRDRGNYGYTF.

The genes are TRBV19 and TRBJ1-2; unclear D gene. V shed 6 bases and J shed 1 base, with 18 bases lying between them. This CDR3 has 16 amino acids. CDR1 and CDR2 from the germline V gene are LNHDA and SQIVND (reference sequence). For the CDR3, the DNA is TGTGCCAGTAGAATCAAAGCGGCCAGCGTTAACTATGGCTACACCTTC. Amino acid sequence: CASRIKAASVNYGYTF.

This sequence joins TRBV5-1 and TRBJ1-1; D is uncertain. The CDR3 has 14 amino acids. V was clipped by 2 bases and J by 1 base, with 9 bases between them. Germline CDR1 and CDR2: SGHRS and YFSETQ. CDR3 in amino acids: CASSFEARNTEAFF. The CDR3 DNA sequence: TGCGCCAGCAGCTTTGAGGCAAGGAACACTGAAGCTTTCTTT.

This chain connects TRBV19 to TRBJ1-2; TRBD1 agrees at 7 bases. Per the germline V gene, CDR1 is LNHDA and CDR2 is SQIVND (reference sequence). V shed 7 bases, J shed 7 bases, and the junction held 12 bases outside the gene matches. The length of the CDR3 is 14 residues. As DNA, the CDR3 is TGTGCCAGTATATTCGAGGGAGAGGGGGCTGGCTACACCTTC. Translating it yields CASIFEGEGAGYTF.

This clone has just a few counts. The CDR3 loop is CASSESQGLGGYTF. In nucleotides, the CDR3 is TGTGCCAGCAGTGAGAGTCAGGGCTTGGGTGGCTACACCTTC. V usage is TRBV2 and J usage is TRBJ1-2, with a possible D match to TRBD1 (5 bases). In germline, CDR1 is SNHLY, CDR2 FYNNEI. The CDR3 is made up of 14 amino acids. V lost 3 bases, J lost 7 bases, and 15 bases lay in between.

CDR3: CASSQAGTLGNTIYF. CDR3 nucleotides: TGTGCCAGCAGCCAGGCCGGGACACTTGGAAACACCATATATTTT. The chain combines TRBV11-1 with TRBJ1-3, with D perhaps matching TRBD1 (6 bases). This CDR3 spans 15 amino acids. Germline assignment: CDR1 SGHAT and CDR2 FQDESV (reference sequence). The germline V and J ends were trimmed by 5 bases and 3 bases, with 14 bases remaining between them.

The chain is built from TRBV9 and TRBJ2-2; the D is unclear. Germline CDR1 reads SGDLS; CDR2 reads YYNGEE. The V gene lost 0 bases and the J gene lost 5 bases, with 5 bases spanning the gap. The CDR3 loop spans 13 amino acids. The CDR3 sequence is CASSVVGTGELFF. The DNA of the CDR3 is TGTGCCAGCAGCGTAGTCGGGACCGGGGAGCTGTTTTTT.

CDR3 coding DNA: TGTGCCAGCAGTTACTCGAGGGACAGGGTGTGGGAGCAGTACTTC. Its translation is CASSYSRDRVWEQYF. The chain uses TRBV6-5 and TRBJ2-7; the match to TRBD1 covers 9 bases. Losses at the gene ends were 0 bases for V and 7 bases for J; bases not matched to a gene: 7. Germline values: CDR1 MNHEY, CDR2 SVGAGI. The CDR3 totals 15 residues.

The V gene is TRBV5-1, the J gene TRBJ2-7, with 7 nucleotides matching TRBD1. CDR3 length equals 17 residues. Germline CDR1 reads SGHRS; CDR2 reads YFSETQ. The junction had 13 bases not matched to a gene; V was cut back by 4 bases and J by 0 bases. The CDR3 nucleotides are TGCGCCAGCAGCCCCGGGCCAAACAGGGGCAACTCCTACGAGCAGTACTTC. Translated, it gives CASSPGPNRGNSYEQYF.

CDR3 DNA: TGCGCCAGCAGTATGGGACAGGGGGCTTGGGAGACCCAGTACTTC. Its translation: CASSMGQGAWETQYF. V and J are TRBV10-2 and TRBJ2-5; 12 bases match TRBD1. V trimming: 5 bases; J trimming: 5 bases; junction bases outside the gene matches: 6. Germline V gene sequence: CDR1 WSHSY, CDR2 SAAADI. The CDR3 runs to 15 residues.